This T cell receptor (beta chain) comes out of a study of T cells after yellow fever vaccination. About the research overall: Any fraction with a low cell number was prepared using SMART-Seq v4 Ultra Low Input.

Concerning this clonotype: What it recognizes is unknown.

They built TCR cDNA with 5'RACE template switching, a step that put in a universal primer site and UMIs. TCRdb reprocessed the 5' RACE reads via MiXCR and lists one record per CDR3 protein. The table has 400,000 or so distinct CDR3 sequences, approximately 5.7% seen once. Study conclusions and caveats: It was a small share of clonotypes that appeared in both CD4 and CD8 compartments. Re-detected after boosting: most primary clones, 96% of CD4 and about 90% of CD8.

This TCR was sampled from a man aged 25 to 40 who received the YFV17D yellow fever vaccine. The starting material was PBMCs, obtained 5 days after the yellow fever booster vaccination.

The DNA for the CDR3 is TGCAGCGCGTTTAGGGAGACCCAGTACTTC. Its protein product is CSAFRETQYF. The chain links TRBV20-1 to TRBJ2-5; no definite D call. Germline CDR1 is DFQATT and CDR2 is SNEGSKA (reference sequence). The CDR3 contains 10 residues.